This T cell receptor beta chain is drawn from a study of blood T cell repertoires in COVID-19. Study details: Some COVID-19 samples were acute and others convalescent; all came from the United States, Italy and Spain. Sample material is recorded as cDNA or gDNA derived from T cells, B-cell-depleted T cells, or PBMCs.

Seattle patients were enrolled while actively infected and followed longitudinally. In the original processing: By means of reference gene primer amplification, nucleated cell counts were estimated. The protocol was immunoSEQ multiplex PCR, while the TCRdb copy is restricted to in-frame clones and leaves out a portion. V, J and clone size are those of that table, while D and trimming were read from the DNA. The sample holds approximately 180,000 clones; roughly 89% are singletons and the top ten take 12%. Germline values: CDR1 KGHSH, CDR2 LQKENI. With 3 bases clipped from V and 7 bases from J, the junction kept 5 bases outside the gene matches. This CDR3 has 13 residues.

Specimen: peripheral blood. This TCR derives from a woman between 65 and 79 years old with COVID-19, enrolled during active disease. The chain is built from TRBV18 and TRBJ1-1, with 7 bases matching TRBD1. CDR3 amino acids: CASSPASGGEAFF. As DNA, the CDR3 is TGTGCCAGCTCACCCGCCTCAGGGGGTGAAGCTTTCTTT.